The 2 T cell receptor beta chains in this list originate from one sample, sequenced in a study of shared clonotypes between healthy human individuals. The data were produced by immunoSEQ multiplex PCR, yet TCRdb's version contains in-frame clones alone and is incomplete. The data show 1,100,000 or so clones, about 84% seen once. Sequencing was performed on memory CD4+ T cells from PBMCs. The subset is: CD45RA-negative fraction. Receptors were obtained from a young man in good health. Some clones in this sample may be carry-over from other donors' samples.

The chain combines TRBV5-8 with TRBJ1-1; D not resolved. Germline lookup yields CDR1 SGHTS and CDR2 YDEGEE. V lost 0 bases, J lost 8 bases, and 8 bases lay in between. This CDR3 has 12 amino acids. DNA of the CDR3: TGTGCCAGCAGCTTGGTGAGGGCCGAAGCTTTCTTT. Translation gives CASSLVRAEAFF. Complete variable domain (other parts from reference TRBV5-8 and TRBJ1-1): EAGVTQSPTHLIKTRGQQATLRCSPISGHTSVYWYQQALGLGLQFLLWYDEGEERNRGNFPPRFSGRQFPNYSSELNVNALELEDSALYLCASSLVRAEAFFGQGTRLTVV.

This clone was recorded at least ten times. V usage is TRBV28 and J usage is TRBJ1-2; D gene uncertain. V lost 6 bases to trimming and J lost 8 bases, with 16 bases between them. There are 13 residues in the CDR3. Per the germline V gene, CDR1 is MDHEN and CDR2 is SYDVKM. CDR3 nucleotide sequence: TGTGCCAGCAGCCCGGTCAGGATGCGCGGCTACACCTTC. It specifies CASSPVRMRGYTF.